This T cell receptor beta chain comes out of a study of beta chain features in type 1 diabetes. Across the study: The patients were much like the healthy donors in age, gender and cell yields. Study-wide points: More deletions and fewer insertions at VDJ junctions were found in patients with type 1 diabetes.

Expressed TCRB transcripts got sequenced, as all isolated RNA was reverse transcribed. Libraries were prepared by immunoSEQ multiplex PCR; TCRdb keeps only in-frame clonotypes and omits some of them. This table has around 400,000 clones, around 13% appearing once. A heparinised blood draw that averaged around 0.12 L was obtained once from each donor. Purity exceeded 95% in all sorted populations. For this clone: No antigen is known for it. One end of the junction varies from germline; a read error may be responsible. Other DNA sequences within the sample encode an identical CDR3.

Germline CDR1 and CDR2: SGDLS and YYNGEE. CDR3 length: 13 residues. This sequence originates from a young man in good health. This chain links TRBV9 with TRBJ2-1; a weak D match, TRBD2 (5 bases). Source material: naive CD4+ T cells from blood. CDR3 protein: CASSVDSNNEQFF. CDR3 bases: TGTGCCAGCAGCGTGGACTCCAACAATGAGCAGTTCTTC.